The 27 T cell receptor beta chains below were found in one sample sequenced in a study of blood T cell repertoires in COVID-19. Assay used: immunoSEQ multiplex PCR; TCRdb lists only in-frame clones, some missing. The sample lists roughly 380,000 clones, about nine tenths occurring once. Source material: peripheral blood. Receptor source: a woman between 35 and 50 years old with COVID-19, enrolled during active disease.

This clone was detected a few times. The rearrangement uses TRBV7-9 and TRBJ2-7, with TRBD1 as a possible D gene (5 bases). Trimming stripped 5 bases from V and 6 bases from J, with 14 bases between. The CDR3 loop spans 13 amino acids. Germline V gives CDR1 SEHNR, CDR2 FQNEAQ (reference sequence). The DNA of the CDR3 is TGTGCCAGCAGCCCCGGACACCTTCCCGAGCAGTACTTC. Translated: CASSPGHLPEQYF.

This clone was detected only a few times. The chain uses TRBV3-1 (or the pseudogene TRBV3-2) and TRBJ2-5; D is ambiguous. CDR1 is LGHDT, CDR2 YNNKEL, per germline (reference sequence). Between the trimmed V and J ends, which lost 5 bases and 2 bases, there was a span of 3 bases. The CDR3 has 11 amino acids. DNA of the CDR3: TGTGCCAGCAGCGTACAAGAGACCCAGTACTTC. Amino acid sequence: CASSVQETQYF.

V and J are TRBV7-9 and TRBJ1-4; D possibly corresponds to TRBD1 (5 bases). The ends were cut back, 1 base at V and 3 bases at J, with 9 bases in the middle. There are 15 residues in the CDR3. Germline CDR1 SEHNR, CDR2 FQNEAQ (reference sequence). In nucleotides, the CDR3 is TGTGCCAGCAGCTTAGGGAAGGGGTCTAATGAAAAACTGTTTTTT. It translates to CASSLGKGSNEKLFF.

The rearrangement joins TRBV15 to TRBJ1-2, with D possibly TRBD1 on 5 matching bases. The germline V gene encodes CDR1 LNHNV and CDR2 YYDKDF (reference sequence). V was shortened by 5 bases and J by 4 bases, with 14 bases between the two germline ends. The CDR3 sequence is 14 residues long. In DNA, the CDR3 is TGTGCCACCAGCGGTGAACCAGGGTTCTATGGCTACACCTTC. Protein product: CATSGEPGFYGYTF.

The genes are TRBV30 and TRBJ2-1; D perhaps matches TRBD1 (5 bases). Germline V gives CDR1 GTSNPN, CDR2 SVGIG (reference sequence). V gave up 0 bases and J gave up 9 bases, with 12 bases separating them. The CDR3 consists of 13 residues. CDR3 in amino acids: CAWSVTANGEQFF. CDR3 nucleotide sequence: TGTGCCTGGAGTGTGACAGCTAACGGTGAGCAGTTCTTC.

This rearrangement joins TRBV29-1 to TRBJ1-3, with D uncertain. The CDR3 is 14 amino acids. Germline CDR1 is SQVTM and CDR2 is ANQGSEA. Trimming took off 4 bases at V and 0 bases at J, with 10 bases between the two ends. The CDR3 spells CSVVVAYSGNTIYF. As DNA, the CDR3 is TGCAGCGTTGTGGTGGCTTACTCTGGAAACACCATATATTTT.

V gene TRBV13 combines with J gene TRBJ1-3; D is uncertain. Trimming took 2 bases from V and 0 from J, leaving 11 bases between them. CDR1 and CDR2 (germline): PRHDT, FYEKMQ (reference sequence). CDR3 length: 16 amino acids. CDR3 in DNA: TGTGCCAGCAGCTTATACGGTTCCTACTCTGGAAACACCATATATTTT. Amino acids: CASSLYGSYSGNTIYF.

V is TRBV19 and J is TRBJ2-1; 15 bases map to TRBD2. Unmatched junction bases numbered 5, after V lost 6 bases and J lost 5 bases. CDR3 length: 16 amino acids. In germline, CDR1 is LNHDA, CDR2 SQIVND (reference sequence). The CDR3 loop reads CASSGLAGGGNNEQFF. CDR3 bases: TGTGCCAGTAGCGGACTAGCGGGGGGGGGAAACAATGAGCAGTTCTTC.

This clone has just one count. This chain links TRBV4-3 with TRBJ2-1; 8 bases align to TRBD1. CDR1 is LGHNA and CDR2 is YSLEER in the germline V gene. Trimming cost V 0 bases and J 3 bases; bases outside gene matches: 7. This CDR3 has 17 residues. The CDR3 bases are TGCGCCAGCAGCCAAGATCCGCCGGACAGGGACTACAATGAGCAGTTCTTC. Its protein product is CASSQDPPDRDYNEQFF.

The chain has TRBV6-5 and TRBJ1-4; tentatively, D is TRBD1 (5 bases). The CDR3 length is 14 residues. Between the trimmed V and J ends, which lost 6 bases and 3 bases, there was a span of 11 bases. Looked up from germline, CDR1 is MNHEY and CDR2 is SVGAGI. The CDR3 DNA is TGTGCCAGCAGACTCAGGGCAGCTAATGAAAAACTGTTTTTT. Residues: CASRLRAANEKLFF.

The genes are TRBV28 and TRBJ2-7; a weak D match, TRBD2 (7 bases). The CDR3 extends over 16 amino acids. CDR1 is MDHEN and CDR2 is SYDVKM in the germline V gene. Trimming removed 3 bases at V and 4 bases at J, with 19 bases between. The CDR3 bases are TGTGCCAGCAGTTTTAGGGGGGGCAGAGGGAAATACGAGCAGTACTTC. This sequence encodes CASSFRGGRGKYEQYF.

V usage is TRBV5-4 and J usage is TRBJ2-1; 9 bases are shared with TRBD2. The CDR3 totals 17 residues. Trimming at V came to 0 bases and at J to 5 bases, leaving 9 bases not matched to a gene. The germline V gene has CDR1 SGHNT and CDR2 YYREEE (reference sequence). DNA for the CDR3: TGTGCCAGCAGCTTGGCTAGCGGGGCGACCTATAACAATGAGCAGTTCTTC. Translation: CASSLASGATYNNEQFF.

This clone was seen just once. This chain links TRBV19 with TRBJ1-2; no firm D call. Trimming cost V 3 bases and J 0 bases, with 8 bases left between them. Germline V gene lookup returns CDR1 LNHDA and CDR2 SQIVND (reference sequence). The CDR3 is 14 residues long. The CDR3 DNA reads as TGTGCCAGTAGTATGGCGGGAGCTAACTATGGCTACACCTTC. Encoded protein: CASSMAGANYGYTF.

The chain employs TRBV10-3 and TRBJ1-2; D is ambiguous. CDR1 and CDR2 from the germline V gene are ENHRY and SYGVKD. The CDR3 contains 14 residues. Trimming cost V 3 bases and J 4 bases, with 12 bases left between them. In DNA, the CDR3 is TGTGCCATCAGTGACCATCGGGGTACCTATGGCTACACCTTC. Translation: CAISDHRGTYGYTF.

The chain couples TRBV5-1 to TRBJ2-7, with 8 bases lining up with TRBD2. Germline CDR1 is SGHRS and CDR2 is YFSETQ. The V gene end was trimmed by 0 bases and the J gene end by 1 base; junction bases not matched to a gene: 12. The CDR3 contains 18 residues. In DNA form, the CDR3 reads TGCGCCAGCAGCTTGGCCTCCGGCACGGGAGGGAAATCCTACGAGCAGTACTTC. This translates into CASSLASGTGGKSYEQYF.

The genes are TRBV4-1 and TRBJ2-7, with D perhaps TRBD1 (5 bases). The V gene lost 6 bases and the J gene lost 0 bases, with 12 bases spanning the gap. This CDR3 comprises 14 residues. Germline CDR1 and CDR2: MGHRA and YSYEKL. CDR3 sequence reads: CASRPTASSYEQYF. CDR3 in DNA: TGCGCCAGCAGGCCGACAGCGAGCTCCTACGAGCAGTACTTC.

The chain has TRBV28 and TRBJ1-2; D might be TRBD1 (6 bases). The CDR3 sequence is 16 residues long. Germline values: CDR1 MDHEN, CDR2 SYDVKM. Trimming removed 4 bases at V and 4 bases at J, with 19 bases between. DNA of the CDR3: TGTGCCAGCAGTTCCTTGGGACAAGGATCAAGCTATGGCTACACCTTC. This gives the protein CASSSLGQGSSYGYTF.

This sequence joins TRBV18 and TRBJ2-1; D may be TRBD2 (7 bases). Germline values: CDR1 KGHSH, CDR2 LQKENI. Trimming removed 3 bases at V and 1 base at J, with 16 bases between. This CDR3 has 17 amino acids. The CDR3: CASSPFGGGRSYNEQFF. The CDR3 bases are TGTGCCAGCTCACCTTTTGGCGGGGGCCGGTCCTACAATGAGCAGTTCTTC.

The chain carries TRBV28 and TRBJ1-5; 8 positions agree with TRBD1. Losses at the gene ends were 6 bases for V and 6 bases for J; bases not matched to a gene: 10. Germline-derived CDR1 and CDR2 are MDHEN and SYDVKM. The CDR3 has 15 residues. The CDR3 here is CASRPMTGEGQPQHF. DNA of the CDR3: TGTGCCAGCAGACCGATGACAGGGGAAGGTCAGCCCCAGCATTTT. The whole variable domain, remainder taken from reference TRBV28 and TRBJ1-5, is DVKVTQSSRYLVKRTGEKVFLECVQDMDHENMFWYRQDPGLGLRLIYFSYDVKMKEKGDIPEGYSVSREKKERFSLILESASTNQTSMYLCASRPMTGEGQPQHFGDGTRLSIL.

As for this clone: One end of the junction fails to match germline, which may point to a read error. Here the CDR3 reads CASSTQTHF. The CDR3 DNA follows: TGTGCCAGTAGTACCCAGACTCACTTC. The V and J genes are TRBV19 and TRBJ2-5, with unresolved D. The CDR3 loop spans 9 amino acids. Germline lookup yields CDR1 LNHDA and CDR2 SQIVND (reference sequence).

This chain uses TRBV4-3 with TRBJ1-5, with 9 bases identical to TRBD1. The CDR3 loop spans 15 amino acids. Unmatched junction bases numbered 7, after V lost 3 bases and J lost 7 bases. Germline CDR1 and CDR2: LGHNA and YSLEER. CDR3 sequence: CASSQRTGAVQPQHF. CDR3 sequence (DNA): TGCGCCAGCAGCCAGAGGACAGGGGCTGTGCAGCCCCAGCATTTT.

The gene calls are TRBV6-6 and TRBJ1-6; unclear D gene. CDR3 length: 12 amino acids. The V gene's germline CDR1 is MNHNY and CDR2 SVGAGI (reference sequence). V was clipped by 7 bases and J by 7 bases, with 8 bases between them. Here the CDR3 reads CASTLMNSPLHF. The CDR3 DNA reads as TGTGCCAGCACTTTAATGAATTCACCCCTCCACTTT.

The chain uses TRBV18 and TRBJ1-2, with TRBD1 as a possible D gene (5 bases). CDR3 length: 17 residues. V was cut by 1 base and J by 6 bases, with 21 bases left in between. Germline V gene lookup returns CDR1 KGHSH and CDR2 LQKENI. In DNA form, the CDR3 reads TGTGCCAGCTCACCACAAGCGGGGGTCCGAGGCTCGGATGGCTACACCTTC. Its protein product is CASSPQAGVRGSDGYTF.

The V and J genes are TRBV15 and TRBJ2-7; TRBD1 matches at 10 bases. The CDR3 is made up of 16 amino acids. CDR1 and CDR2 from the germline V gene are LNHNV and YYDKDF (reference sequence). Trimming took 2 bases from V and 2 from J; bases not matched to a gene: 6. The CDR3 spells CATSRFDRGRTYEQYF. CDR3 DNA: TGTGCCACCAGCAGATTTGACAGGGGGCGCACCTACGAGCAGTACTTC.

V and J are TRBV18 and TRBJ2-3; perhaps TRBD1 as D (5 bases). CDR1 is KGHSH, CDR2 LQKENI, per germline. The CDR3 sequence is 13 residues long. Deletions cut 3 bases from V and 6 bases from J, with 10 bases between. The CDR3 coding sequence is TGTGCCAGCTCACCTTTGAAGGGGGATACGCAGTATTTT. It is translated as CASSPLKGDTQYF.

The V call is TRBV7-2, the J call TRBJ1-5, with 7 bases matching TRBD1. Germline-derived CDR1 and CDR2 are SGHTA and FQGNSA. V lost 1 base and J lost 7; bases outside the gene matches: 4. The CDR3 length is 14 residues. The CDR3 loop is CASSLEGGTQPQHF. The CDR3 DNA reads as TGTGCCAGCAGCTTAGAAGGGGGCACCCAGCCCCAGCATTTT.

The rearrangement joins TRBV7-2 to TRBJ2-3; D is unresolved. This CDR3 is 13 amino acids long. V shed 5 bases and J shed 6 bases, with 12 bases lying between them. Germline CDR1 reads SGHTA; CDR2 reads FQGNSA. This CDR3 is CASSLRLQDTQYF. CDR3 coding DNA: TGTGCCAGCAGCCTGAGGCTGCAGGATACGCAGTATTTT. The entire variable domain, with the rest obtained from reference TRBV7-2 and TRBJ2-3, is as follows: GAGVSQSPSNKVTEKGKDVELRCDPISGHTALYWYRQSLGQGLEFLIYFQGNSAPDKSGLPSDRFSAERTGGSVSTLTIQRTQQEDSAVYLCASSLRLQDTQYFGPGTRLTVL.